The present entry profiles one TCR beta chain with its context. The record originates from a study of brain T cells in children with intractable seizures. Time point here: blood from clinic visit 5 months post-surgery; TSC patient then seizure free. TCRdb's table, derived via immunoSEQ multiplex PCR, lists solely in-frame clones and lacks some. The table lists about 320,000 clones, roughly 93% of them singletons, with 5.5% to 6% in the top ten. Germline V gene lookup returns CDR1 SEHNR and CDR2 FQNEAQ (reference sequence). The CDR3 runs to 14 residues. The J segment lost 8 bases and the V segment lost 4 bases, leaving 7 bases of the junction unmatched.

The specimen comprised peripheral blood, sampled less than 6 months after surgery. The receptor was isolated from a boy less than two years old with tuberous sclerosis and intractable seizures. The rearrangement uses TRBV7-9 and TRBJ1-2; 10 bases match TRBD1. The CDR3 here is CASSSTGTGVGYTF. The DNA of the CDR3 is TGTGCCAGCAGCTCCACCGGGACAGGGGTAGGCTACACCTTC.